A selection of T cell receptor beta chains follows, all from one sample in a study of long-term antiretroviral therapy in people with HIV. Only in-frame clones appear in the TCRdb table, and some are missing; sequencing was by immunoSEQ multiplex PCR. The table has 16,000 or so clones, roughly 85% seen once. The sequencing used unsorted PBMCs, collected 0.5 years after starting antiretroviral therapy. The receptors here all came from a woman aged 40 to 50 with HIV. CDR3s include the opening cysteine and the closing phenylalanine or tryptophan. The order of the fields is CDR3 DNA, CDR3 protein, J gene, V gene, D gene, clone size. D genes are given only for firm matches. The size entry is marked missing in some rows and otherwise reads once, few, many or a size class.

TGTGCCAGCAGCTTAGCCAGGACTAGTGATGAGCAGTACTTC CASSLARTSDEQYF TRBJ2-7 TRBV11-2 TRBD2 .
TGTGCCAGCAGCTTGAATTACGAGCAGTACTTC CASSLNYEQYF TRBJ2-7 TRBV5-4 . .
TGTGCCAGCCAGAGCGGGAGCTCCTACAATGAGCAGTTCTTC CASQSGSSYNEQFF TRBJ2-1 TRBV7-9 TRBD2 once
TGTGCCAGCGGCACCCCGGGGAATGGCTACACCTTC CASGTPGNGYTF TRBJ1-2 TRBV6-5 . few
TGCGCCAGCGTCCGCGAGGGGGGACACACCGGGGAGCTGTTTTTT CASVREGGHTGELFF TRBJ2-2 TRBV5-1 . .
TGTGCCAGCTCACAACGAACTCAAAGCAGGGGTATGGATTTAGCAGATACGCAGTATTTT CASSQRTQSRGMDLADTQYF TRBJ2-3 TRBV18 . .
TGTGCCAGCAGCCGATACGGAAACACTGAAGCTTTCTTT CASSRYGNTEAFF TRBJ1-1 TRBV27 . .
TGTGCCAGCAGCCGGGGACAGGGAGGGAGTAATGAGCAGTTCTTC CASSRGQGGSNEQFF TRBJ2-1 TRBV6-5 TRBD1 .
TGTGCCAGCTCACCCCAGACAGGACCGGCGGGGGACGAGCAGTACTTC CASSPQTGPAGDEQYF TRBJ2-7 TRBV18 . .
TGTGCCAGCAGCTTAGGGAGCGAGCAGTACTTC CASSLGSEQYF TRBJ2-7 TRBV11-2 . .
TGCAGCGTTGGTAGACAGGGAGACACCGGGGAGCTGTTTTTT CSVGRQGDTGELFF TRBJ2-2 TRBV29-1 TRBD1 .
TGTGCCTGGAGTAAGGGTGGTAGCAATCAGCCCCAGCATTTT CAWSKGGSNQPQHF TRBJ1-5 TRBV30 . .
TGTGCCAGCAGGGCCGCGGGGGGTGATCCTTCCTACGAGCAGTACTTC CASRAAGGDPSYEQYF TRBJ2-7 TRBV2 TRBD2 .
TGTGCCAGCGGCCCCGCAACACCGAACACTGAAGCTTTCTTT CASGPATPNTEAFF TRBJ1-1 TRBV6-1 . .
TGCGCCAGCAGCCAAGGTTGGGGTGCGGGAGACACCGGGGAGCTGTTTTTT CASSQGWGAGDTGELFF TRBJ2-2 TRBV4-1 TRBD2 .
TGTGCCAGCCGTAGACAGGGGACAGATACGCAGTATTTT CASRRQGTDTQYF TRBJ2-3 TRBV28 TRBD1 .
TGTGCCAGCAGCTTGACAGGTTCGATCGAGCAGTACTTC CASSLTGSIEQYF TRBJ2-7 TRBV5-6 . few
TGTGCCAGCAGCTTAGCGACTAACAATGAGCAGTTCTTC CASSLATNNEQFF TRBJ2-1 TRBV13 . .
TGTGCCAGCAGTCCTCCGGGACAGGGGGACCGACAGCAGTACTTC CASSPPGQGDRQQYF TRBJ2-7 TRBV28 TRBD1 .
TGTGCCAGCTCACCAACAGGCCGCGGGAACACTGAAGCTTTCTTT CASSPTGRGNTEAFF TRBJ1-1 TRBV18 . .
TGTGCCAGCAGCCTGATAGCGGGAGAGGATGAGCAGTTCTTC CASSLIAGEDEQFF TRBJ2-1 TRBV13 TRBD2 once
TGTGCCAGCAGTTACGGGACAGGAGCCTACGAGCAGTACTTC CASSYGTGAYEQYF TRBJ2-7 TRBV6-5 TRBD1 .